This is a list of T cell receptor beta chains from one sample in a study of blood T cell repertoires in COVID-19. Libraries were prepared by immunoSEQ multiplex PCR; TCRdb keeps only in-frame clonotypes and omits some of them. The profile covers about 180,000 clones, with roughly 86% appearing a single time and under 9.5% taken by the ten largest. The specimen was PBMCs or T cells enriched from blood (not recorded which). These receptors all stem from a woman aged 30 to 39 who had recovered from COVID-19. CDR3s include the opening cysteine and the closing phenylalanine or tryptophan. Fields, in order: CDR3 DNA, CDR3 protein, J gene, D gene, clone size, V gene. D genes are given only for firm matches. Expanded clones get a size class; other rows say once, few or many, or leave the size out.

CDR3nt: TGTGCCAGCTCACCTCTAGCGGGATCCTACAATGAGCAGTTCTTC
CDR3aa: CASSPLAGSYNEQFF
j_gene: TRBJ2-1
d_gene: TRBD2
abundance: NA
v_gene: TRBV18

CDR3nt: TGTGCCAGCAGTGATCCGGGTTCTGGGGCCAACGTCCTGACTTTC
CDR3aa: CASSDPGSGANVLTF
j_gene: TRBJ2-6
d_gene: NA
abundance: NA
v_gene: TRBV2

CDR3nt: TGCGCCAGCAGTTGGGGGACAGGTGGTAACGAGCAGTACTTC
CDR3aa: CASSWGTGGNEQYF
j_gene: TRBJ2-7
d_gene: TRBD1
abundance: NA
v_gene: TRBV5-1

CDR3nt: TGTGCCAGCAGCTTAACTCCTAGCGGGAGGGCCCCCGGGGAGCTGTTTTTT
CDR3aa: CASSLTPSGRAPGELFF
j_gene: TRBJ2-2
d_gene: TRBD2
abundance: NA
v_gene: TRBV7-3

CDR3nt: TGTGCCAGCAGCCAAGATTTTGAGGGCCTGGGCAATGAGCAGTTCTTC
CDR3aa: CASSQDFEGLGNEQFF
j_gene: TRBJ2-1
d_gene: NA
abundance: NA
v_gene: TRBV14

CDR3nt: TGTGCCAGCAGCGGGACAGGGGAGTTGACGCAGCCCCAGCATTTT
CDR3aa: CASSGTGELTQPQHF
j_gene: TRBJ1-5
d_gene: TRBD1
abundance: NA
v_gene: TRBV9

CDR3nt: TGTGCCAGCAGCCGTATAGCGGGAGCGACCGGGGAGCTGTTTTTT
CDR3aa: CASSRIAGATGELFF
j_gene: TRBJ2-2
d_gene: TRBD2
abundance: NA
v_gene: TRBV3-1/TRBV3-2

CDR3nt: TGTGCCAGCAGTTTCCACGGGACAAGGCCAGGGGAGACCCAGTACTTC
CDR3aa: CASSFHGTRPGETQYF
j_gene: TRBJ2-5
d_gene: NA
abundance: NA
v_gene: TRBV28

CDR3nt: TGCGCCAGCAGCCAAGGATTGGCATACTCCTATAATTCACCCCTCCACTTT
CDR3aa: CASSQGLAYSYNSPLHF
j_gene: TRBJ1-6
d_gene: NA
abundance: NA
v_gene: TRBV4-1

CDR3nt: TGTGCCAGCAGCTTGGAAACAGATGAAGCTTTCTTT
CDR3aa: CASSLETDEAFF
j_gene: TRBJ1-1
d_gene: NA
abundance: few
v_gene: TRBV5-6

CDR3nt: TGTGCCAGCAGCTTCGGTCCGAGAGTGTTGCAAGAGACCCAGTACTTC
CDR3aa: CASSFGPRVLQETQYF
j_gene: TRBJ2-5
d_gene: NA
abundance: NA
v_gene: TRBV7-9

CDR3nt: TGTGCCAGCAGTTTTAGACTCAGGGTTAGCACTGAAGCTTTCTTT
CDR3aa: CASSFRLRVSTEAFF
j_gene: TRBJ1-1
d_gene: NA
abundance: NA
v_gene: TRBV28

CDR3nt: TGTGCCAGCAGCCAAGGGCAGGGAAGAGAAAAACTGTTTTTT
CDR3aa: CASSQGQGREKLFF
j_gene: TRBJ1-4
d_gene: NA
abundance: NA
v_gene: TRBV3-1/TRBV3-2

CDR3nt: TGTGCCAGCAGCTTAGCCTCTAGCGGGAGAGACGGCCGCACAGATACGCAGTATTTT
CDR3aa: CASSLASSGRDGRTDTQYF
j_gene: TRBJ2-3
d_gene: TRBD2
abundance: NA
v_gene: TRBV13

CDR3nt: TGTGCCAGCAGTTACTTGTCTAGCGGGAGCTCTGGGGCCAACGTCCTGACTTTC
CDR3aa: CASSYLSSGSSGANVLTF
j_gene: TRBJ2-6
d_gene: TRBD2
abundance: few
v_gene: TRBV6-2/TRBV6-3

CDR3nt: TGCAGCGTTGAATCACAGGGTGCAAAAGCCTACAATGAGCAGTTCTTC
CDR3aa: CSVESQGAKAYNEQFF
j_gene: TRBJ2-1
d_gene: NA
abundance: NA
v_gene: TRBV29-1

CDR3nt: TGTGCCAGCAGCTTTGGACAGGGTGGGAACACTGAAGCTTTCTTT
CDR3aa: CASSFGQGGNTEAFF
j_gene: TRBJ1-1
d_gene: TRBD1
abundance: NA
v_gene: TRBV11-2

CDR3nt: TGTGCCAGTAGTATGGGAGCGGGAGGGTTGGTTGAGCAGTTCTTC
CDR3aa: CASSMGAGGLVEQFF
j_gene: TRBJ2-1
d_gene: TRBD2
abundance: once
v_gene: TRBV19

CDR3nt: TGTGCCACCAGTGACCCCGTGGCGGGAGCCTACAATGAGCAGTTCTTC
CDR3aa: CATSDPVAGAYNEQFF
j_gene: TRBJ2-1
d_gene: TRBD2
abundance: NA
v_gene: TRBV24-1

CDR3nt: TGTGCCAGCAGCTTAAGACTTCCAGCGGGAGGTTCCGGGGAGCTGTTTTTT
CDR3aa: CASSLRLPAGGSGELFF
j_gene: TRBJ2-2
d_gene: TRBD2
abundance: NA
v_gene: TRBV7-9

CDR3nt: TGTGCCAGCAGCAAGGGACAGGGGGTCGGTAACTATGGCTACACCTTC
CDR3aa: CASSKGQGVGNYGYTF
j_gene: TRBJ1-2
d_gene: TRBD1
abundance: NA
v_gene: TRBV5-5

CDR3nt: TGTGCCAGCAGTACAGACAGTCACCAGCCCCAGCATTTT
CDR3aa: CASSTDSHQPQHF
j_gene: TRBJ1-5
d_gene: NA
abundance: NA
v_gene: TRBV2

CDR3nt: TGTGCCAGCAGTTTTTCAGGGGGTGGGCAGCCCCAGCATTTT
CDR3aa: CASSFSGGGQPQHF
j_gene: TRBJ1-5
d_gene: TRBD1
abundance: once
v_gene: TRBV27

CDR3nt: TGTGCCAGCAGCTTATTTGACGGGAGGGGCAATGAGCAGTTCTTC
CDR3aa: CASSLFDGRGNEQFF
j_gene: TRBJ2-1
d_gene: TRBD2
abundance: NA
v_gene: TRBV7-2

CDR3nt: TGTGCCAGTAGTATCTTGCTAGCGGGAGTTTATGAGCAGTTCTTC
CDR3aa: CASSILLAGVYEQFF
j_gene: TRBJ2-1
d_gene: TRBD2
abundance: NA
v_gene: TRBV19

CDR3nt: TGTGCCAGTAGTATACGAGGGAGGGCCGGTGAGCAGTACTTC
CDR3aa: CASSIRGRAGEQYF
j_gene: TRBJ2-7
d_gene: TRBD2
abundance: NA
v_gene: TRBV19

CDR3nt: TGTGCCAGCAGCTGGAGGACAGGGAGGGCTGAGACCCAGTACTTC
CDR3aa: CASSWRTGRAETQYF
j_gene: TRBJ2-5
d_gene: NA
abundance: NA
v_gene: TRBV5-4

CDR3nt: TGTGCCAGTAGTATGACTAGCGGGAGTTGGAAGTTATACAATGAGCAGTTCTTC
CDR3aa: CASSMTSGSWKLYNEQFF
j_gene: TRBJ2-1
d_gene: TRBD2
abundance: NA
v_gene: TRBV19

CDR3nt: TGTGCCAGCAGCCCCTTAGTCGAGCAGTACTTC
CDR3aa: CASSPLVEQYF
j_gene: TRBJ2-7
d_gene: NA
abundance: once
v_gene: TRBV12-1

CDR3nt: TGTGCCAGCAGCGAGACAGGATCTGGTTTGGGCTACACCTTC
CDR3aa: CASSETGSGLGYTF
j_gene: TRBJ1-2
d_gene: NA
abundance: NA
v_gene: TRBV6-5

CDR3nt: TGTGCCAGCAGTTCGGACAGGAGCTACAATGAGCAGTTCTTC
CDR3aa: CASSSDRSYNEQFF
j_gene: TRBJ2-1
d_gene: TRBD1
abundance: NA
v_gene: TRBV27

CDR3nt: TGTGCCAGCAGCTTACTAACGACAGGGGACTATGGCTACACCTTC
CDR3aa: CASSLLTTGDYGYTF
j_gene: TRBJ1-2
d_gene: TRBD1
abundance: once
v_gene: TRBV7-2

CDR3nt: TGTGCCAGCAGCGCGGGAAGGGTCTCCTATAATTCACCCCTCCACTTT
CDR3aa: CASSAGRVSYNSPLHF
j_gene: TRBJ1-6
d_gene: NA
abundance: NA
v_gene: TRBV5-6

CDR3nt: TGTGCCAGCAGCCAAAAACTAGTAATCTCCTACGAGCAGTACTTC
CDR3aa: CASSQKLVISYEQYF
j_gene: TRBJ2-7
d_gene: NA
abundance: NA
v_gene: TRBV3-1/TRBV3-2

CDR3nt: TGTGCCAGCAGCTTAGGGGACAGGGGGCCTAAGGGCTACACCTTC
CDR3aa: CASSLGDRGPKGYTF
j_gene: TRBJ1-2
d_gene: TRBD1
abundance: NA
v_gene: TRBV7-8

CDR3nt: TGTGCCTGGAGTGTACCTCCGGGACAGGAAGCTTTCTTT
CDR3aa: CAWSVPPGQEAFF
j_gene: TRBJ1-1
d_gene: TRBD1
abundance: NA
v_gene: TRBV30

CDR3nt: TGTGCCAGCAGTGAGCGCGTAGAGGCCGGGGAGCTGTTTTTT
CDR3aa: CASSERVEAGELFF
j_gene: TRBJ2-2
d_gene: NA
abundance: NA
v_gene: TRBV6-1

CDR3nt: TGTGCCAGCAGTGCCTGGTCGAGGGACACAGATACGCAGTATTTT
CDR3aa: CASSAWSRDTDTQYF
j_gene: TRBJ2-3
d_gene: NA
abundance: NA
v_gene: TRBV28

CDR3nt: TGTGCCAGCACCCGTACTAGCGTCCGGCCCCCGGGCAAGGAGCAGTTCTTC
CDR3aa: CASTRTSVRPPGKEQFF
j_gene: TRBJ2-1
d_gene: TRBD2
abundance: NA
v_gene: TRBV7-8

CDR3nt: TGCGCCAGCAGCCCGCGGACAGGCCAGGGAAACACCATATATTTT
CDR3aa: CASSPRTGQGNTIYF
j_gene: TRBJ1-3
d_gene: TRBD1
abundance: NA
v_gene: TRBV4-1

CDR3nt: TGTGCCACCAGCAGAGACAGGGGACCGAACAATCAGCCCCAGCATTTT
CDR3aa: CATSRDRGPNNQPQHF
j_gene: TRBJ1-5
d_gene: NA
abundance: NA
v_gene: TRBV15

CDR3nt: TGCGCCAGCAGCGAAGAGAACAGTTACGAGCAGTACTTC
CDR3aa: CASSEENSYEQYF
j_gene: TRBJ2-7
d_gene: NA
abundance: few
v_gene: TRBV4-1

CDR3nt: TGTGCCAGCAGCCGCCCGAGAGCGGGAGAAGGGTTTGAGCAGTTCTTC
CDR3aa: CASSRPRAGEGFEQFF
j_gene: TRBJ2-1
d_gene: TRBD2
abundance: NA
v_gene: TRBV4-2

CDR3nt: TGTGCCAGCAGGGGGACAGGGGGCTTTGGCACTGAAGCTTTCTTT
CDR3aa: CASRGTGGFGTEAFF
j_gene: TRBJ1-1
d_gene: TRBD1
abundance: NA
v_gene: TRBV6-5

CDR3nt: TGTGCCAGCAGATACCAGCGGGAGGGACTTATGAAGCAGTACTTC
CDR3aa: CASRYQREGLMKQYF
j_gene: TRBJ2-7
d_gene: TRBD2
abundance: NA
v_gene: TRBV27

CDR3nt: TGCGCCAGCTCGGGACTAAACCAAGAGACCCAGTACTTC
CDR3aa: CASSGLNQETQYF
j_gene: TRBJ2-5
d_gene: TRBD2
abundance: NA
v_gene: TRBV5-1

CDR3nt: TGTGCCAGCAGGACCGGGGGGAACACAGATACGCAGTATTTT
CDR3aa: CASRTGGNTDTQYF
j_gene: TRBJ2-3
d_gene: TRBD2
abundance: NA
v_gene: TRBV28

CDR3nt: TGTGCCAGCAGACTGCGTAGCGGCACAGATACGCAGTATTTT
CDR3aa: CASRLRSGTDTQYF
j_gene: TRBJ2-3
d_gene: NA
abundance: NA
v_gene: TRBV7-3

CDR3nt: TGCGCCAGCAGCTGGGGACTAGCGATCGACAATGAGCAGTTCTTC
CDR3aa: CASSWGLAIDNEQFF
j_gene: TRBJ2-1
d_gene: TRBD2
abundance: NA
v_gene: TRBV5-1

CDR3nt: TGTGCCAGCACAGGGTTGACTAATGAAAAACTGTTTTTT
CDR3aa: CASTGLTNEKLFF
j_gene: TRBJ1-4
d_gene: NA
abundance: NA
v_gene: TRBV2

CDR3nt: TGCGCCAGCGGCGGAGGCACCGGGGAGCTGTTTTTT
CDR3aa: CASGGGTGELFF
j_gene: TRBJ2-2
d_gene: NA
abundance: few
v_gene: TRBV10-2

CDR3nt: TGTGCCAGCAGCTTGGATTTAGCGGGGCAGTTCTTC
CDR3aa: CASSLDLAGQFF
j_gene: TRBJ2-1
d_gene: TRBD2
abundance: few
v_gene: TRBV5-5

CDR3nt: TGCAGTGCTAGAGATGCGAGGGAGCAGTACTTC
CDR3aa: CSARDAREQYF
j_gene: TRBJ2-7
d_gene: NA
abundance: few
v_gene: TRBV20-1

CDR3nt: TGTGCCAGCAGCCCCCCGGGACTAGCGGGAGGACGCCGGTTCTTC
CDR3aa: CASSPPGLAGGRRFF
j_gene: TRBJ2-1
d_gene: TRBD2
abundance: NA
v_gene: TRBV7-2

CDR3nt: TGCGCCAGCAGCCAAGATGTAAGCCCCCCCGAGCAGTTCTTC
CDR3aa: CASSQDVSPPEQFF
j_gene: TRBJ2-1
d_gene: NA
abundance: NA
v_gene: TRBV4-1

CDR3nt: TGTGCCAGCAGCAAGAGCGGGGCTCAAGAGACCCAGTACTTC
CDR3aa: CASSKSGAQETQYF
j_gene: TRBJ2-5
d_gene: TRBD2
abundance: NA
v_gene: TRBV27

CDR3nt: TGTGCCTGGAGTGTCGCCAGGATCCTTAACACTGAAGCTTTCTTT
CDR3aa: CAWSVARILNTEAFF
j_gene: TRBJ1-1
d_gene: NA
abundance: once
v_gene: TRBV30

CDR3nt: TGCGCCAGCAGCCAAGAGCGGGAGTCCTACGAGCAGTACTTC
CDR3aa: CASSQERESYEQYF
j_gene: TRBJ2-7
d_gene: TRBD2
abundance: once
v_gene: TRBV4-1

CDR3nt: TGCGCCAGCAGCCCAGGCGACATCTATGGCTACACCTTC
CDR3aa: CASSPGDIYGYTF
j_gene: TRBJ1-2
d_gene: NA
abundance: few
v_gene: TRBV5-1

CDR3nt: TGTGCCAGCAGCCCACTATCTGGGACAGGGTTTACAGATACGCAGTATTTT
CDR3aa: CASSPLSGTGFTDTQYF
j_gene: TRBJ2-3
d_gene: TRBD1
abundance: NA
v_gene: TRBV7-9